Below are 32 T cell receptor beta chains sequenced from a single sample in a study of identical twins. TCRdb reanalysed the 5' RACE reads using MiXCR and keeps one entry per CDR3 protein. The sample contains 450,000 or so distinct CDR3 sequences, around 14% of which appear only once. The same specimen was also included in a second study, on yellow fever vaccine responses in identical twins.

Material for sequencing was CD4+ T cells sorted from blood. These receptors originate from a woman in her late teens or twenties in good health.

This clonotype was found many times. This chain links TRBV25-1 with TRBJ2-7; 9 bases map to TRBD1. The ends lost 3 bases at V and 5 bases at J; junction bases unmatched: 5. Germline V gives CDR1 MGHDK, CDR2 SYGVNS. The CDR3 length is 14 residues. The CDR3 here is CASSDPGQGHEQYF. Here the CDR3 DNA reads TGTGCCAGCAGTGACCCGGGACAGGGCCACGAGCAGTACTTC.

This clonotype was counted a few times. This chain connects TRBV7-6 to TRBJ2-1; D call uncertain. The CDR3 contains 16 residues. V lost 4 bases to trimming and J lost 6 bases, with 19 bases between them. Germline CDR1 is SGHVS and CDR2 is FNYEAQ. CDR3 sequence (DNA): TGTGCCAGCAGCTCCCGGCCTGCACCTAAGGGCAATGAGCAGTTCTTC. It encodes CASSSRPAPKGNEQFF.

The chain couples TRBV6-1 to TRBJ1-1, with 10 bases matching TRBD1. The CDR3 runs 15 residues. CDR1 and CDR2 (germline): MNHNS, SASEGT. V gave up 4 bases and J gave up 4 bases; unmatched junction bases: 6. In nucleotides, the CDR3 is TGTGCCAGCAGTGTCCGGGACAGGGGCGGCACTGAAGCTTTCTTT. This sequence encodes CASSVRDRGGTEAFF.

V gene TRBV28 combines with J gene TRBJ2-3; possibly TRBD1 for D (6 bases). Germline CDR1 MDHEN, CDR2 SYDVKM. The CDR3 has 13 amino acids. Trimming left V 5 bases short and J 8 bases short, with 14 bases between. The CDR3 here is CASSRDTPGTQYF. The CDR3 nucleotides are TGTGCCAGCAGTCGGGACACCCCCGGTACGCAGTATTTT.

The sample holds a few counts of this clonotype. V and J are TRBV7-2 and TRBJ2-1; 9 positions agree with TRBD2. The junction had 5 bases not matched to a gene; V was cut back by 8 bases and J by 3 bases. The CDR3 has 14 residues. From germline, CDR1 is SGHTA and CDR2 FQGNSA. CDR3 loop: CASGSGGHYNEQFF. CDR3 bases: TGTGCCAGCGGTAGCGGGGGCCACTACAATGAGCAGTTCTTC.

A few counts support this clonotype. The genes are TRBV10-3 and TRBJ2-7; 13 bases line up with TRBD2. Germline values: CDR1 ENHRY, CDR2 SYGVKD. Trimming cost V 6 bases and J 3 bases; bases outside gene matches: 5. The length of the CDR3 is 15 residues. The CDR3 loop reads CAISLTSGRLYEQYF. CDR3 DNA: TGTGCCATCAGCCTGACTAGCGGGAGGCTCTACGAGCAGTACTTC.

This clonotype was observed a handful of times. The CDR3 region is CASSLGGTSPDYEQYF. The CDR3 DNA reads as TGTGCCAGCAGTTTGGGAGGGACTAGCCCCGACTACGAGCAGTACTTC. The chain couples TRBV28 to TRBJ2-7; 9 bases are shared with TRBD2. Trimming took 3 bases from V and 3 from J; bases not matched to a gene: 9. The CDR3 totals 16 residues. Germline CDR1 MDHEN, CDR2 SYDVKM.

This clonotype appeared a few times. This may be a read error: a much more frequent sequence differs by one nucleotide. This rearrangement joins TRBV14 to TRBJ1-1, with D unclear. Per the germline V gene, CDR1 is SGHDN and CDR2 is FVKESK. Trimming shortened V by 1 base and J by 6 bases, and 6 bases separated the two germline ends. The CDR3 contains 12 residues. This CDR3 is CASSQGRAEAFF. The CDR3 DNA follows: TGTGCCAGCAGCCAAGGGAGGGCTGAAGCTTTCTTT.

The rearrangement uses TRBV6-2 or TRBV6-3 and TRBJ2-3; 9 bases are shared with TRBD2. Germline loops: CDR1 MNHEY, CDR2 SVGEGT. V was pared by 8 bases and J by 3 bases, with 9 bases of the junction left unmatched. The CDR3 spans 15 residues. DNA of the CDR3: TGTGCCAGCCGAAAGACTAGCGGAGCTACAGATACGCAGTATTTT. Amino acids: CASRKTSGATDTQYF.

The rearrangement uses TRBV4-3 and TRBJ2-1, with 12 positions matching TRBD2. The germline V gene has CDR1 LGHNA and CDR2 YSLEER. The CDR3 loop spans 15 amino acids. With V trimmed by 4 bases and J by 5 bases, 3 bases remained unmatched. The CDR3 DNA reads TGCGCCAGCAGCCGAGGACTAGCGGGAAACAATGAGCAGTTCTTC. It is translated as CASSRGLAGNNEQFF.

This clonotype was seen a few times. DNA for the CDR3: TGCAGTGCTAACCCCCCTCGCAACGAGCAGTACTTC. This sequence encodes CSANPPRNEQYF. The chain recombines TRBV20-1 with TRBJ2-7; no reliable D call. CDR3 length equals 12 residues. Germline values: CDR1 DFQATT, CDR2 SNEGSKA (reference sequence). Trimming cost V 4 bases and J 5 bases, with 12 bases left between them.

This clonotype was observed a handful of times. Here the CDR3 DNA reads TGTGCCAGCAGTTTTTTCGGGACAACTACCGGGGAGCTGTTTTTT. Protein: CASSFFGTTTGELFF. The rearrangement joins TRBV12-3 or TRBV12-4 to TRBJ2-2; D is possibly TRBD1 (6 bases). V lost 3 bases and J 5 bases, leaving 13 bases between the germline ends. This CDR3 has 15 amino acids.

The chain links TRBV20-1 to TRBJ2-7, with D possibly being TRBD1 (5 bases). With 4 bases removed from V and 3 bases from J, the gap between germline ends came to 7 bases. The CDR3 covers 11 residues. Looked up from germline, CDR1 is DFQATT and CDR2 is SNEGSKA (reference sequence). The CDR3 reads CSATQGYEQYF. In DNA form, the CDR3 reads TGCAGTGCTACCCAGGGCTACGAGCAGTACTTC.

There are a few counts of this clonotype. This chain connects TRBV4-2 to TRBJ1-2; D perhaps matches TRBD1 (6 bases). This CDR3 has 15 amino acids. The V and J ends lost 0 bases and 5 bases respectively, with 13 bases between them. The germline gives CDR1 LGHNA, CDR2 YNFKEQ. Here the CDR3 reads CASSQDIRDIYGYTF. In DNA, the CDR3 is TGTGCCAGCAGCCAAGACATCCGGGACATTTATGGCTACACCTTC.

This clonotype has only a few counts. The rearrangement uses TRBV27 and TRBJ2-1; D may be TRBD2 (6 bases). Trimming shortened V by 2 bases and J by 6 bases, and 17 bases separated the two germline ends. The germline gives CDR1 MNHEY, CDR2 SMNVEV (reference sequence). The CDR3 consists of 16 residues. CDR3 residues: CASSLTSGSRSNEQFF. The CDR3 DNA sequence: TGTGCCAGCAGTTTAACGTCCGGGAGTCGGTCCAATGAGCAGTTCTTC.

The chain employs TRBV21-1 and TRBJ1-1. TRBV21-1 is a pseudogene locus. The CDR3 length is 15 residues. The CDR3 nucleotides are TGTGCCAGCAGCTCCGGGGAAGGCCCGAACACTGAAGCTTTCTTT. It specifies CASSSGEGPNTEAFF.

The chain combines TRBV28 with TRBJ2-2, with 7 bases that match TRBD2. The V gene's germline CDR1 is MDHEN and CDR2 SYDVKM. This CDR3 is built from 14 residues. Trimming at V came to 3 bases and at J to 5 bases, leaving 3 bases not matched to a gene. CDR3 DNA sequence: TGTGCCAGCAGTTTTCTCGGGGGGACCGGGGAGCTGTTTTTT. Its protein product is CASSFLGGTGELFF.

This clonotype was counted a few times. The V call is TRBV3-1, the J call TRBJ1-2; no definite D call. Trimming took off 1 base at V and 4 bases at J, with 10 bases between the two ends. Germline V gives CDR1 LGHDT, CDR2 YNNKEL (reference sequence). The CDR3 contains 14 residues. The DNA of the CDR3 is TGTGCCAGCAGCCAAGTCCGAAGTACCTATGGCTACACCTTC. It encodes CASSQVRSTYGYTF.

The V gene is TRBV10-3, the J gene TRBJ2-3; TRBD2 matches 7 bases. CDR3 length equals 16 residues. Germline V gene sequence: CDR1 ENHRY, CDR2 SYGVKD. Unmatched junction bases numbered 5, after V lost 1 base and J lost 1 base. DNA of the CDR3: TGTGCCATCAGTGAGTATGCGGGAGCGGGCACAGATACGCAGTATTTT. This codes for CAISEYAGAGTDTQYF.

The chain is built from TRBV4-3 and TRBJ2-3, with D maybe TRBD2 (5 bases). CDR1 and CDR2 (germline): LGHNA, YSLEER. The length of the CDR3 is 15 residues. Trimming took 1 base from V and 5 from J, leaving 13 bases between them. Here the CDR3 DNA reads TGCGCCAGCAGCCAAGTGCCCGGGGTTGGAGATACGCAGTATTTT. This codes for CASSQVPGVGDTQYF.

This clonotype was counted between two and nine times. The chain links TRBV6-5 to TRBJ2-3; no clear D gene. Germline V CDR1 and CDR2: MNHEY, SVGAGI. V was trimmed by 2 bases and J by 0 bases, leaving 9 bases between them. The CDR3 extends over 15 amino acids. CDR3 amino acids: CASSYPAGSTDTQYF. For the CDR3, the DNA is TGTGCCAGCAGTTACCCGGCCGGAAGCACAGATACGCAGTATTTT.

This clonotype has more than one count but fewer than ten. One end of the junction fails to match germline, which may point to a read error. The rearrangement links TRBV6-2 or TRBV6-3 to TRBJ2-1; TRBD1 might be the D (5 bases). This CDR3 has 16 amino acids. Germline CDR1 MNHEY, CDR2 SVGEGT. CDR3 sequence reads: CASRPLRRGEANQQFF. The CDR3 DNA sequence: TGTGCCAGCAGACCTCTCCGTAGGGGTGAGGCCAATCAGCAGTTCTTC.

The chain couples TRBV10-3 to TRBJ2-1; 9 bases fit TRBD1. The CDR3 runs 13 residues. Trimming removed 10 bases from V and 6 bases from J; junction bases left unmatched: 7. The germline gives CDR1 ENHRY, CDR2 SYGVKD. The CDR3 region has the DNA TGTGCCAGCCACGACAGGGGGATCAATGAGCAGTTCTTC. Its protein is CASHDRGINEQFF.

This clonotype turned up a few times. The gene calls are TRBV7-2 and TRBJ2-5, with 7 bases fitting TRBD2. Germline V CDR1 and CDR2: SGHTA, FQGNSA. The CDR3 totals 15 residues. V lost 1 base, J lost 1 base, and 3 bases stayed unmatched. CDR3 nucleotide sequence: TGTGCCAGCAGCTTAGAACCTAGCGGCCAAGAGACCCAGTACTTC. Its protein is CASSLEPSGQETQYF.

This clonotype was observed a few times. The rearrangement links TRBV2 to TRBJ2-3; D gene unclear. V gave up 2 bases and J gave up 6 bases, with 6 bases separating them. CDR1 is SNHLY, CDR2 FYNNEI, per germline. The CDR3 contains 12 residues. CDR3 sequence reads: CASSEIRDTQYF. The CDR3 region has the DNA TGTGCCAGCAGTGAAATTCGGGATACGCAGTATTTT. The complete variable domain, with remaining parts taken from reference TRBV2 and TRBJ2-3, reads EPEVTQTPSHQVTQMGQEVILRCVPISNHLYFYWYRQILGQKVEFLVSFYNNEISEKSEIFDDQFSVERPDGSNFTLKIRSTKLEDSAMYFCASSEIRDTQYFGPGTRLTVL.

This clonotype appeared a few times. The genes are TRBV29-1 and TRBJ1-1; D is ambiguous. V was clipped by 7 bases and J by 6 bases, with 18 bases between them. There are 13 residues in the CDR3. Germline CDR1 is SQVTM and CDR2 is ANQGSEA. The CDR3 loop is CSASQSLIAEAFF. CDR3 nucleotide sequence: TGCAGCGCGAGCCAGTCTTTAATCGCTGAAGCTTTCTTT.

In its sample, this clonotype was seen a few times. The rearrangement joins TRBV13 to TRBJ2-7, with 10 nucleotides matching TRBD2. V shed 2 bases, J shed 0 bases, and the junction held 7 bases outside the gene matches. This CDR3 has 17 residues. CDR1 is PRHDT and CDR2 is FYEKMQ in the germline V gene (reference sequence). The CDR3 DNA sequence: TGTGCCAGCAGCTTAAGGGTAGCGGGAGGCAACTCCTACGAGCAGTACTTC. This encodes CASSLRVAGGNSYEQYF. The full variable domain, with the rest looked up from reference TRBV13 and TRBJ2-7, is AAGVIQSPRHLIKEKRETATLKCYPIPRHDTVYWYQQGPGQDPQFLISFYEKMQSDKGSIPDRFSAQQFSDYHSELNMSSLELGDSALYFCASSLRVAGGNSYEQYFGPGTRLTVT.

J is TRBJ1-6 and V is TRBV14; D unclear. Trimming took off 3 bases at V and 13 bases at J, with 13 bases between the two ends. The CDR3 loop spans 13 amino acids. Germline CDR1 reads SGHDN; CDR2 reads FVKESK. DNA of the CDR3: TGTGCCAGCAGCCATGGGTGGGGTAGCCCCCTCCACTTT. This encodes CASSHGWGSPLHF.

This clonotype was seen a few times. The chain recombines TRBV5-5 with TRBJ1-1; TRBD1 matches 7 bases. Germline trimming cut 4 bases from V and 4 bases from J; bases unmatched to any gene: 7. From germline, CDR1 is SGHKS and CDR2 YYEKEE (reference sequence). The CDR3 length is 14 residues. In nucleotides, the CDR3 is TGTGCCAGCAGCCCCCGACAGGGTAGCACTGAAGCTTTCTTT. Protein product: CASSPRQGSTEAFF.

This clonotype was counted between two and nine times. J is TRBJ2-5 and V is TRBV7-9, with 9 bases matching TRBD2. V was clipped by 3 bases and J by 3 bases; unmatched bases: 8. The germline V gene encodes CDR1 SEHNR and CDR2 FQNEAQ (reference sequence). This CDR3 is built from 16 residues. In nucleotides, the CDR3 is TGTGCCAGCAGCTTCCAGCGGGGGGCGGGGGAAGAGACCCAGTACTTC. Amino acids: CASSFQRGAGEETQYF.

This clonotype was observed a handful of times. This sequence joins TRBV28 and TRBJ2-7; perhaps D is TRBD1 or TRBD2 (5 bases each). The V end was cut by 5 bases, the J end by 1 base, with 27 bases between. The length of the CDR3 is 19 residues. Germline CDR1 and CDR2: MDHEN and SYDVKM. The chain's CDR3 is CASSPYPGRSYLESYEQYF. CDR3 coding DNA: TGTGCCAGCAGTCCATACCCGGGACGATCGTATTTGGAATCCTACGAGCAGTACTTC.

This clonotype was counted only a few times. The chain is built from TRBV6-1 and TRBJ2-1, with a tentative D call TRBD2 (6 bases). CDR1 is MNHNS, CDR2 SASEGT, per germline. The CDR3 runs to 13 residues. V dropped 7 bases and J dropped 8 bases, with 15 bases sitting between them. The CDR3 protein is CASTGPAGYEQFF. The DNA for the CDR3 is TGTGCCAGCACTGGACCGGCGGGGTATGAGCAGTTCTTC.